These 26 T cell receptor beta chains came from one sample sequenced in a study of T cells in Graves' hyperthyroidism and ophthalmopathy. From RNA transcripts, TCR beta CDR3 regions were amplified. Primed by the HTBI set, a first-round RT-PCR was run on the TCR CDR3. TCRdb reprocessed the multiplex PCR reads via MiXCR and lists one record per CDR3 protein. The profile shows approximately 430,000 distinct CDR3 sequences, approximately 14% of them singletons. What was sequenced was blood. These receptors were obtained from a woman younger than 30 with Graves' hyperthyroidism.

This clonotype was seen at least ten times. The gene calls are TRBV7-3 and TRBJ2-4; D unresolved. CDR1 SGHTA and CDR2 FQGTGA come from the germline V gene. The V and J ends lost 5 bases and 0 bases respectively, with 11 bases between them. The CDR3 runs 15 residues. The CDR3 is CASSPSPAAKNIQYF. The CDR3 nucleotides read TGTGCCAGCAGCCCCTCCCCCGCAGCCAAAAACATTCAGTACTTC.

In its sample, this clonotype was seen many times. The chain links TRBV6-1 to TRBJ1-1; 8 positions agree with TRBD1. V was clipped by 5 bases and J by 8 bases; unmatched bases: 7. The germline CDR1 and CDR2 sequences are MNHNS and SASEGT. The CDR3 extends over 13 amino acids. Here the CDR3 reads CASSYLRTGEAFF. CDR3 DNA: TGTGCCAGCAGTTATCTACGGACAGGGGAAGCTTTCTTT.

Ten or more counts support this clonotype. J is TRBJ2-3 and V is TRBV28; D gene uncertain. The length of the CDR3 is 15 residues. Trimming removed 2 bases from V and 0 bases from J, with 9 bases in between. Germline loops: CDR1 MDHEN, CDR2 SYDVKM. The CDR3 reads CASSLSAVSTDTQYF. The CDR3 nucleotides read TGTGCCAGCAGTTTAAGTGCGGTTAGCACAGATACGCAGTATTTT. Using reference TRBV28 and TRBJ2-3 for the parts outside the CDR3, the full variable domain is DVKVTQSSRYLVKRTGEKVFLECVQDMDHENMFWYRQDPGLGLRLIYFSYDVKMKEKGDIPEGYSVSREKKERFSLILESASTNQTSMYLCASSLSAVSTDTQYFGPGTRLTVL.

The V gene is TRBV6-2 or TRBV6-3, the J gene TRBJ2-4, with D uncertain. Germline-derived CDR1 and CDR2 are MNHEY and SVGEGT. The CDR3 runs 14 residues. V was clipped by 2 bases and J by 6 bases, with 11 bases between them. The CDR3 DNA reads as TGTGCCAGCAGTTACGGCCGCGAGGCAAACATTCAGTACTTC. This codes for CASSYGREANIQYF.

The V call is TRBV10-3, the J call TRBJ1-5; 7 nucleotides match TRBD1. The CDR3 spans 13 residues. The J segment lost 5 bases and the V segment lost 5 bases, leaving 3 bases of the junction unmatched. CDR1 and CDR2 (germline): ENHRY, SYGVKD. The CDR3, as DNA: TGTGCCATCAGTCAGGGGGTTTATCAGCCCCAGCATTTT. Translation gives CAISQGVYQPQHF.

Here the CDR3 DNA reads TGTGCTAGTGGTTTAACAGGGGTCGATGGCTACACCTTC. Amino acids: CASGLTGVDGYTF. This chain links TRBV12-5 with TRBJ1-2; 7 bases are a match to TRBD1. With 3 bases clipped from V and 6 bases from J, the junction kept 4 bases outside the gene matches. Germline CDR1 and CDR2: LGHNT and FRNRAP. CDR3 length equals 13 residues.

This clonotype was found many times. V is TRBV19 and J is TRBJ2-7; TRBD1 matches 8 bases. J gave up 6 bases and V 5 bases, and 9 bases lay outside the gene matches. Germline-derived CDR1 and CDR2 are LNHDA and SQIVND (reference sequence). The CDR3 has 14 amino acids. The CDR3: CASSQRTGTAEQYF. As DNA, the CDR3 is TGTGCCAGTAGTCAACGGACAGGGACCGCCGAGCAGTACTTC.

The sample holds many counts of this clonotype. The J gene is TRBJ2-1, the V gene TRBV20-1, with 7 bases identical to TRBD2. Germline lookup yields CDR1 DFQATT and CDR2 SNEGSKA (reference sequence). The ends lost 6 bases at V and 8 bases at J; junction bases unmatched: 10. The CDR3 is 13 amino acids. CDR3: CSALLAAGYEQFF. The CDR3 nucleotides are TGCAGTGCCCTTCTAGCGGCTGGATATGAGCAGTTCTTC.

The table lists this clonotype with many counts. V and J are TRBV13 and TRBJ2-1; TRBD2 agrees at 7 bases. The germline V gene has CDR1 PRHDT and CDR2 FYEKMQ (reference sequence). The CDR3 is made up of 15 amino acids. The V segment lost 6 bases and the J segment 7 bases; nucleotides outside the gene matches: 12. The CDR3 nucleotides are TGTGCCAGCAGGCAACGAGGCGGGAGTATGAATGAGCAGTTCTTC. Protein: CASRQRGGSMNEQFF.

The genes are TRBV30 and TRBJ1-1, with D possibly being TRBD1 (6 bases). This CDR3 contains 14 residues. Germline-derived CDR1 and CDR2 are GTSNPN and SVGIG (reference sequence). Deletions cut 2 bases from V and 1 base from J, with 11 bases between. CDR3 protein: CAWSWGAGNTEAFF. CDR3 sequence (DNA): TGTGCCTGGAGTTGGGGGGCAGGGAACACTGAAGCTTTCTTT.

This clonotype was picked up a small number of times. The CDR3 sequence is CASSDPRRAGNTIYF. The CDR3 DNA reads as TGTGCCAGCAGTGATCCCCGCAGGGCTGGAAACACCATATATTTT. The chain carries TRBV2 and TRBJ1-3; D perhaps matches TRBD1 (5 bases). Deletions cut 3 bases from V and 2 bases from J, with 11 bases between. This CDR3 is built from 15 residues. CDR1 is SNHLY, CDR2 FYNNEI, per germline.

This clonotype was observed many times. The J gene is TRBJ2-3, the V gene TRBV7-3; D gene ambiguous. The CDR3 runs 11 residues. The germline V and J ends were trimmed by 4 bases and 6 bases, with 5 bases remaining between them. Looked up from germline, CDR1 is SGHTA and CDR2 is FQGTGA. The CDR3 protein is CASSSHDTQYF. CDR3 DNA: TGTGCCAGCAGCTCCCACGATACGCAGTATTTT.

Points on this clonotype: A much larger clone sits a single nucleotide away, making a read error possible. The chain joins TRBV7-9 to TRBJ1-2; D is unclear. The CDR3 is 14 residues long. The V and J ends lost 0 bases and 1 base respectively, with 6 bases between them. Germline V gives CDR1 SEHNR, CDR2 FQNEAQ (reference sequence). The CDR3: CASSLASLNYGYTF. DNA of the CDR3: TGTGCCAGCAGCTTAGCTAGCCTTAACTATGGCTACACCTTC.

This clonotype has ten or more counts. This sequence joins TRBV6-5 and TRBJ2-1; D gene ambiguous. CDR3 length: 14 residues. From germline, CDR1 is MNHEY and CDR2 SVGAGI. Trimming removed 0 bases at V and 8 bases at J, with 11 bases between. CDR3 protein: CASSYSGAPDEQFF. The CDR3 bases are TGTGCCAGCAGTTACTCCGGAGCCCCCGATGAGCAGTTCTTC.

This clonotype showed up many times. The genes are TRBV29-1 and TRBJ2-7, with a weak D call TRBD1 (6 bases). This CDR3 comprises 11 residues. With 6 bases removed from V and 7 bases from J, the gap between germline ends came to 13 bases. Germline V gene data show CDR1 as SQVTM and CDR2 as ANQGSEA. The CDR3 sequence: CSVNTGYEQYF. The CDR3 nucleotides are TGCAGCGTAAACACAGGGTATGAGCAGTACTTC.

This clonotype has ten or more counts. The chain couples TRBV7-2 to TRBJ2-3; 10 nucleotides line up with TRBD2. The CDR3 is made up of 15 amino acids. Germline V gene sequence: CDR1 SGHTA, CDR2 FQGNSA. The V gene end was trimmed by 2 bases and the J gene end by 4 bases; junction bases not matched to a gene: 3. The CDR3 nucleotides read TGTGCCAGCAGCTTAACTAGCGGGATCCCAGATACGCAGTATTTT. Translation gives CASSLTSGIPDTQYF. Together with reference TRBV7-2 and TRBJ2-3, the CDR3 gives the full variable domain: GAGVSQSPSNKVTEKGKDVELRCDPISGHTALYWYRQSLGQGLEFLIYFQGNSAPDKSGLPSDRFSAERTGGSVSTLTIQRTQQEDSAVYLCASSLTSGIPDTQYFGPGTRLTVL.

This clonotype was seen repeatedly, ten times or more. The chain links TRBV3-1 to TRBJ2-3; 14 nucleotides agree with TRBD2. Germline assignment: CDR1 LGHDT and CDR2 YNNKEL (reference sequence). CDR3 length equals 14 residues. The V and J ends lost 6 bases and 6 bases, in that order; junction bases with no gene match: 2. The CDR3 spells CASRTSGGGDTQYF. CDR3 nucleotide sequence: TGTGCCAGCAGGACTAGCGGGGGGGGGGATACGCAGTATTTT.

Ten or more counts support this clonotype. V is TRBV6-1 and J is TRBJ2-5; TRBD2 matches at 12 bases. CDR1 MNHNS and CDR2 SASEGT come from the germline V gene. CDR3 length equals 15 residues. V lost 3 bases, J lost 4 bases, and 3 bases stayed unmatched. The CDR3 region has the DNA TGTGCCAGCAGTGAGCCGGGACTAGCGGGAGAGACCCAGTACTTC. The encoded protein is CASSEPGLAGETQYF.

Concerning this clonotype itself: A much larger clone sits a single nucleotide away, making a read error possible. V is TRBV27 and J is TRBJ2-7, with D uncertain. CDR1 is MNHEY and CDR2 is SMNVEV in the germline V gene (reference sequence). This CDR3 is built from 12 residues. CDR3 amino acids: CPSSLKGHEQYF. DNA for the CDR3: TGTCCCAGCAGCCTGAAGGGTCACGAGCAGTACTTC.

This clonotype was picked up many times. This sequence joins TRBV5-1 and TRBJ2-2, with a weak D call TRBD1 (5 bases). Germline values: CDR1 SGHRS, CDR2 YFSETQ. Trimming left V 2 bases short and J 3 bases short, with 8 bases between. This CDR3 has 14 amino acids. The CDR3 reads CASSFRRDTGELFF. The CDR3 DNA is TGCGCCAGCAGCTTCCGCAGGGACACCGGGGAGCTGTTTTTT.

In its sample, this clonotype was seen many times. The chain has TRBV7-8 and TRBJ2-3; D is perhaps TRBD2 (6 bases). Between the trimmed V and J ends, which lost 5 bases and 0 bases, there was a span of 18 bases. CDR1 SGHVS and CDR2 FQNEAQ come from the germline V gene. CDR3 size: 17 residues. The CDR3 coding sequence is TGTGCCAGCAGCCGGGACTCAATATTCTCTAGCACAGATACGCAGTATTTT. Translation: CASSRDSIFSSTDTQYF. Based on the CDR3 plus reference TRBV7-8 and TRBJ2-3, the full variable domain is GAGVSQSPRYKVAKRGQDVALRCDPISGHVSLFWYQQALGQGPEFLTYFQNEAQLDKSGLPSDRFFAERPEGSVSTLKIQRTQQEDSAVYLCASSRDSIFSSTDTQYFGPGTRLTVL.

This clonotype was found many times. Here the CDR3 DNA reads TGTGCCAGCAGCCAAGACGCAGCGCCCTACAATGAGCAGTTCTTC. Translating gives CASSQDAAPYNEQFF. The chain carries TRBV3-1 and TRBJ2-1; D is undetermined. CDR1 LGHDT and CDR2 YNNKEL come from the germline V gene (reference sequence). This CDR3 spans 15 amino acids. V was clipped by 0 bases and J by 2 bases, with 8 bases between them.

This clonotype appeared many times. The chain uses TRBV2 and TRBJ2-3; 15 bases are shared with TRBD2. Germline lookup yields CDR1 SNHLY and CDR2 FYNNEI. This CDR3 comprises 15 residues. V dropped 7 bases and J dropped 6; count of bases not matched to a gene: 5. CDR3 in DNA: TGTGCCAGCACTGCGGGACTAGCGGGAGGTGATACGCAGTATTTT. This sequence encodes CASTAGLAGGDTQYF.

This clonotype was seen at least ten times. J is TRBJ1-2 and V is TRBV7-2; tentatively, D is TRBD1 (5 bases). The V end lost 4 bases, the J end lost 8 bases, and 11 bases lay between the germline ends. There are 12 residues in the CDR3. CDR1 is SGHTA and CDR2 is FQGNSA in the germline V gene. CDR3 sequence (DNA): TGTGCCAGCAGCTCCAGGGTTGCCGGCTACACCTTC. This encodes CASSSRVAGYTF.

The chain employs TRBV18 and TRBJ2-2; 7 bases align to TRBD2. Germline assignment: CDR1 KGHSH and CDR2 LQKENI. V dropped 1 base and J dropped 2; count of bases not matched to a gene: 7. The CDR3 spans 17 residues. CDR3: CASSPRVAGENTGELFF. For the CDR3, the DNA is TGTGCCAGCTCACCACGGGTTGCGGGAGAAAACACCGGGGAGCTGTTTTTT.

A few counts support this clonotype. The chain links TRBV10-3 to TRBJ2-2; TRBD2 aligns across 8 bases. Germline assignment: CDR1 ENHRY and CDR2 SYGVKD. The CDR3 totals 15 residues. V gave up 4 bases and J gave up 7 bases; unmatched junction bases: 8. In nucleotides, the CDR3 is TGTGCCATCAGTGGGAGCGGGAGAGGGAACGGGGAGCTGTTTTTT. Amino acid sequence: CAISGSGRGNGELFF.